These 11 T cell receptor beta chains share one sample of origin, sequenced in a study of T cell responses to AZD1222 COVID-19 vaccine. TCRdb keeps only in-frame clones here, not all; method: immunoSEQ multiplex PCR. The table lists tens of thousands of clones, roughly 90% of them singletons, with around 2.2% in the top ten. Source: peripheral blood, taken on day 0 of AZD1222 vaccination. These receptors were collected from an adult in good health.

The chain combines TRBV3-1 (or the pseudogene TRBV3-2) with TRBJ2-7, with a possible D match to TRBD1 (6 bases). V was pared by 0 bases and J by 2 bases, with 8 bases between. Germline CDR1 and CDR2: LGHDT and YNNKEL (reference sequence). The CDR3 is 14 amino acids. CDR3 loop: CASSQDRTAYEQYF. CDR3 nucleotide sequence: TGTGCCAGCAGCCAAGATCGGACAGCCTACGAGCAGTACTTC.

The rearrangement links TRBV6-5 to TRBJ1-1; possible D gene TRBD1, 5 bases. The CDR3 consists of 15 residues. Per the germline V gene, CDR1 is MNHEY and CDR2 is SVGAGI. Trimming shortened V by 4 bases and J by 2 bases, and 14 bases separated the two germline ends. Here the CDR3 DNA reads TGTGCCAGCAGTTGGAGGGAGGGGCGAAACACTGAAGCTTTCTTT. Translated: CASSWREGRNTEAFF.

The J gene is TRBJ1-3, the V gene TRBV19; D possibly corresponds to TRBD1 (5 bases). The CDR3 has 16 residues. V dropped 10 bases and J dropped 0 bases, with 19 bases sitting between them. Germline CDR1 LNHDA, CDR2 SQIVND (reference sequence). The CDR3 here is CATTRIKGSSGNTIYF. CDR3 sequence (DNA): TGTGCCACTACTCGGATTAAGGGGAGCTCTGGAAACACCATATATTTT.

The chain employs TRBV13 and TRBJ1-1, with 7 positions matching TRBD1. V gave up 1 base and J gave up 3 bases; unmatched junction bases: 5. Germline lookup yields CDR1 PRHDT and CDR2 FYEKMQ (reference sequence). CDR3 size: 15 residues. The CDR3 loop reads CASSLEGGMDTEAFF. CDR3 nucleotides: TGTGCCAGCAGCTTAGAAGGGGGCATGGACACTGAAGCTTTCTTT.

This chain joins TRBV7-6 and TRBJ2-1, with 7 bases aligning to TRBD1. J lost 6 bases, V lost 4 bases, and 3 bases had no gene match. Germline CDR1 reads SGHVS; CDR2 reads FNYEAQ. There are 13 residues in the CDR3. In nucleotides, the CDR3 is TGTGCCAGCAGCTCGGGACAGATCAATGAGCAGTTCTTC. This codes for CASSSGQINEQFF.

This rearrangement joins TRBV19 to TRBJ1-2, with TRBD1 identical over 7 bases. V lost 2 bases and J lost 4; bases outside the gene matches: 7. Germline V gene data show CDR1 as LNHDA and CDR2 as SQIVND (reference sequence). The CDR3 runs 15 residues. The CDR3 is CASSISRSGGYGYTF. DNA for the CDR3: TGTGCCAGTAGTATATCCCGCTCAGGGGGCTATGGCTACACCTTC.

The chain links TRBV10-2 to TRBJ1-4, with D tentatively TRBD1 (5 bases). Germline V gives CDR1 WSHSY, CDR2 SAAADI. V was clipped by 7 bases and J by 5 bases, with 17 bases between them. This CDR3 comprises 15 residues. CDR3 DNA sequence: TGCGCCAGCACCGATCCGGGGACCCAAAATGAAAAACTGTTTTTT. Its translation is CASTDPGTQNEKLFF.

This chain uses TRBV10-2 with TRBJ2-7; tentatively, D is TRBD2 (6 bases). The CDR3 is 15 residues long. Germline V CDR1 and CDR2: WSHSY, SAAADI. V was pared by 7 bases and J by 0 bases, with 16 bases between. CDR3 region: CASKWPGDDSYEQYF. CDR3 nucleotides: TGCGCCAGCAAGTGGCCGGGAGACGACTCCTACGAGCAGTACTTC.

The gene calls are TRBV5-1 and TRBJ2-3; D gene unclear. Trimming took off 1 base at V and 6 bases at J, with 9 bases between the two ends. Looked up from germline, CDR1 is SGHRS and CDR2 is YFSETQ. The CDR3 length is 13 residues. The CDR3 here is CASSLLRADTQYF. DNA of the CDR3: TGCGCCAGCAGCTTGTTGCGAGCGGATACGCAGTATTTT.

The V call is TRBV29-1, the J call TRBJ1-5, with 8 nucleotides matching TRBD1. Losses at the gene ends were 4 bases for V and 0 bases for J; bases not matched to a gene: 2. This CDR3 region has 14 residues. CDR1 and CDR2 from the germline V gene are SQVTM and ANQGSEA. The CDR3 loop is CSVGTGNSNQPQHF. The CDR3 nucleotides are TGCAGCGTTGGGACAGGGAATAGCAATCAGCCCCAGCATTTT.

This chain joins TRBV27 and TRBJ2-3; D may be TRBD1 or TRBD2 (5 bases each). This CDR3 is 17 amino acids long. Germline CDR1 MNHEY, CDR2 SMNVEV (reference sequence). V dropped 5 bases and J dropped 2 bases, with 20 bases sitting between them. The CDR3 region has the DNA TGTGCCAGCAGTACCCTTTTGGGGGAGCCAAACACAGATACGCAGTATTTT. Encoded protein: CASSTLLGEPNTDTQYF.